Following are 24 T cell receptor beta chains from one sample sequenced in a study of CD8+CD57+ T cells in acquired aplastic anemia. Template material for TCR beta VDJ and CDR3 profiling consisted of genomic DNA. TCRdb reanalysed the reads using MiXCR and keeps one entry per CDR3 protein. The sample comprises just over 400,000 distinct CDR3 sequences, roughly 68% of which are singletons, and 4% rests with the top ten. Material: sorted CD4+, CD8+, or CD8+CD57+ T cells (not recorded which) from PBMCs. The receptors shown here come from a human donor in good health, serving as a control.

The chain has TRBV15 and TRBJ1-2; a weak D match, TRBD1 (6 bases). The CDR3 extends over 12 amino acids. Germline CDR1 reads LNHNV; CDR2 reads YYDKDF (reference sequence). Trimming took off 5 bases at V and 7 bases at J, with 11 bases between the two ends. The DNA for the CDR3 is TGTGCCACCAGCGTGGGGGCCGGTGGCTACACCTTC. Translated, it gives CATSVGAGGYTF.

In the case of this clonotype: A junction boundary mismatches the germline segment, possibly from a read error. The chain employs TRBV20-1 and TRBJ1-3; no clear D. The CDR3 runs to 11 residues. CDR1 and CDR2 (germline): DFQATT, SNEGSKA (reference sequence). CDR3 protein: CSAIVGTGLHF. DNA of the CDR3: TGCAGTGCTATCGTTGGAACCGGCCTACATTTT.

This clonotype was recorded a few times. J is TRBJ1-6 and V is TRBV29-1, with 7 bases matching TRBD1. This CDR3 has 14 residues. V dropped 6 bases and J dropped 8; count of bases not matched to a gene: 10. CDR1 is SQVTM, CDR2 ANQGSEA, per germline. CDR3 nucleotides: TGCAGCGTCCGTATGACAGGGAGCGATTCACCCCTCCACTTT. Residues: CSVRMTGSDSPLHF.

The chain is built from TRBV24-1 and TRBJ1-2; weak D call: TRBD1 (6 bases). This CDR3 spans 15 amino acids. Trimming took 8 bases from V and 2 from J, leaving 17 bases between them. Germline V gives CDR1 KGHDR, CDR2 SFDVKD. CDR3 region: CATKYLRQGNYGYTF. The DNA for the CDR3 is TGTGCCACCAAGTATTTGCGGCAGGGGAACTATGGCTACACCTTC.

The chain combines TRBV7-2 with TRBJ1-4; D possibly corresponds to TRBD1 (5 bases). Germline lookup yields CDR1 SGHTA and CDR2 FQGNSA. This CDR3 contains 15 residues. The ends were cut back, 4 bases at V and 14 bases at J, with 23 bases in the middle. This chain's CDR3 is CASSSSRAYTGKLFF. The CDR3 DNA reads as TGTGCCAGCAGCTCAAGCAGGGCCTACACTGGAAAGCTGTTTTTT.

This clonotype has a single count. At one end, the junction sequence differs from germline, possibly due to a read error. V is TRBV7-8 and J is TRBJ2-1, with D hard to call. Looked up from germline, CDR1 is SGHVS and CDR2 is FQNEAQ. CDR3 length equals 14 residues. This CDR3 reads CASSLNRGYDEQFF. In DNA form, the CDR3 reads TGTGCCAGCAGCTTAAATCGTGGCTACGATGAGCAGTTCTTC.

The chain links TRBV12-3 or TRBV12-4 to TRBJ2-1; D possibly matches TRBD1 or TRBD2 (5 bases each). This CDR3 contains 16 residues. V was pared by 5 bases and J by 6 bases, with 20 bases between. As DNA, the CDR3 is TGTGCCAGCAGTCAACGGGAAAAGGGGAATGGCAATGAGCAGTTCTTC. This gives the protein CASSQREKGNGNEQFF.

Only one count was recorded for this clonotype. This sequence joins TRBV20-1 and TRBJ1-5, with D possibly matching TRBD1 (5 bases). The V gene lost 3 bases and the J gene lost 0 bases, with 9 bases spanning the gap. Per the germline V gene, CDR1 is DFQATT and CDR2 is SNEGSKA (reference sequence). CDR3 length: 14 residues. The CDR3 here is CSASPQGSNQPQHF. The CDR3, as DNA: TGCAGTGCTAGTCCTCAGGGTAGCAATCAGCCCCAGCATTTT.

This clonotype has a count of ten or more. The rearrangement joins TRBV7-3 to TRBJ1-2; weak D call: TRBD1 (5 bases). In germline, CDR1 is SGHTA, CDR2 FQGTGA. V was cut by 4 bases and J by 0 bases, with 18 bases left in between. The CDR3 loop spans 17 amino acids. CDR3 DNA sequence: TGTGCCAGCAGCTCTCGGGGGAAATTAAAACCTAACTATGGCTACACCTTC. This translates into CASSSRGKLKPNYGYTF.

The V call is TRBV5-1, the J call TRBJ1-5; tentative D call: TRBD1 (6 bases). The V and J ends lost 0 bases and 7 bases respectively, with 23 bases between them. Per germline, CDR1 SGHRS and CDR2 YFSETQ. The CDR3 has 18 amino acids. Written as DNA, the CDR3 is TGCGCCAGCAGCTTGGAGGGGGGCTACAAGTTACGAAAACAGCCCCAGCATTTT. It is translated as CASSLEGGYKLRKQPQHF.

This chain connects TRBV11-2 to TRBJ1-6; 9 positions agree with TRBD1. The germline V gene has CDR1 SGHAT and CDR2 FQNNGV. The CDR3 totals 14 residues. Germline trimming cut 5 bases from V and 14 bases from J; bases unmatched to any gene: 10. The CDR3 region is CASSPGQGPPTLHF. The CDR3 DNA sequence: TGTGCCAGCAGCCCGGGACAGGGACCGCCCACCCTCCACTTT.

About this clonotype itself: At one end the junction does not follow the germline gene, possibly because of a read error. This chain connects TRBV7-3 to TRBJ2-7, with 8 bases aligning to TRBD2. CDR1 and CDR2 (germline): SGHTA, FQGTGA. There are 14 residues in the CDR3. The CDR3 DNA reads TGTGCCAGCGCCCTCGGGGGACTAGTCGCCAACGACCTGTTC. Protein: CASALGGLVANDLF. Together with reference TRBV7-3 and TRBJ2-7, the CDR3 gives the full variable domain: GAGVSQTPSNKVTEKGKYVELRCDPISGHTALYWYRQSLGQGPEFLIYFQGTGAADDSGLPNDRFFAVRPEGSVSTLKIQRTERGDSAVYLCASALGGLVANDLFGPGTRLTVT.

This clonotype was seen once. This chain uses TRBV7-2 with TRBJ2-2; no clear D. In germline, CDR1 is SGHTA, CDR2 FQGNSA. The CDR3 contains 14 residues. V lost 0 bases, J lost 8 bases, and 10 bases lay in between. The CDR3: CASSLALEKGELFF. The CDR3 DNA is TGTGCCAGCAGCTTAGCCTTGGAAAAAGGGGAGCTGTTTTTT.

There are a few counts of this clonotype. This chain connects TRBV24-1 to TRBJ1-2; D ambiguous. Trimming removed 9 bases at V and 3 bases at J, with 19 bases between. The CDR3 has 15 residues. Germline lookup yields CDR1 KGHDR and CDR2 SFDVKD. This CDR3 reads CATYSSTAPYYGYTF. CDR3 sequence (DNA): TGTGCCACCTACTCGAGTACGGCCCCCTACTATGGCTACACCTTC.

A word on this clonotype: It is likely a read error, because the conserved phenylalanine at the end of the CDR3 is missing. Because the CDR3's place on the DNA is in doubt, the DNA is left out and the CDR3 is given as listed by TCRdb. This sequence joins TRBV9 and TRBJ1-2. The CDR3 numbers 13 amino acids, ends counted. The germline gives CDR1 SGDLS, CDR2 YYNGEE. The CDR3 reads CASSDHGELNYAL.

In its sample, this clonotype was seen many times. This chain uses TRBV5-6 with TRBJ1-3, with no clear D. Between the trimmed V and J ends, which lost 0 bases and 2 bases, there was a span of 9 bases. CDR1 is SGHDT, CDR2 YYEEEE, per germline. The CDR3 runs to 15 residues. Written as DNA, the CDR3 is TGTGCCAGCAGCTTGGATCTAGGGACTGGAAACACCATATATTTT. This sequence encodes CASSLDLGTGNTIYF.

This clonotype occurred once. The junction and the germline gene differ at one end; a read error may be behind it. The chain uses TRBV2 and TRBJ1-1; no definite D call. The CDR3 totals 14 residues. The V gene's germline CDR1 is SNHLY and CDR2 FYNNEI. CDR3 sequence (DNA): TGTGCTAGCAGTGAAGCGCCCGTGAACACTGAAGCTTTCTTT. Protein sequence: CASSEAPVNTEAFF.

About this clonotype: The junction shows a germline mismatch at one end, possibly a read error. This sequence joins TRBV5-1 and TRBJ1-6; D unresolved. Germline lookup yields CDR1 SGHRS and CDR2 YFSETQ. CDR3 length equals 15 residues. The CDR3 spells CASSLVQLYNPPLHF. The CDR3 nucleotides are TGCGCCAGCAGCTTGGTTCAGCTTTATAATCCACCCCTCCACTTT.

CDR3: CASSQSRGSSYEQYF. DNA of the CDR3: TGCGCCAGCAGCCAGTCCCGGGGGAGCTCCTACGAGCAGTACTTC. V gene TRBV4-3 combines with J gene TRBJ2-7; tentative D call: TRBD2 (6 bases). The germline V gene encodes CDR1 LGHNA and CDR2 YSLEER. The CDR3 is 15 amino acids. Deletions cut 3 bases from V and 0 bases from J, with 12 bases between.

V is TRBV5-1 and J is TRBJ1-1; the D is unclear. The V end was cut by 0 bases, the J end by 5 bases, with 11 bases between. The germline V gene has CDR1 SGHRS and CDR2 YFSETQ. The CDR3 totals 14 residues. CDR3 residues: CASSLDGSRTEAFF. The CDR3 bases are TGCGCCAGCAGCTTGGACGGGAGCCGTACTGAAGCTTTCTTT.

This clonotype was detected only once. V gene TRBV12-5 combines with J gene TRBJ2-7, with D maybe TRBD1 (5 bases). This CDR3 spans 14 amino acids. Trimming removed 1 base at V and 4 bases at J, with 11 bases between. CDR1 and CDR2 (germline): LGHNT, FRNRAP. The CDR3 sequence is CASGLDQGRYEQYF. DNA of the CDR3: TGTGCTAGTGGTTTGGACCAGGGCAGGTACGAGCAGTACTTC.

This clonotype has just one count. The J gene is TRBJ1-2, the V gene TRBV20-1; D remains unclear. CDR1 is DFQATT, CDR2 SNEGSKA, per germline (reference sequence). V was cut by 7 bases and J by 9 bases, with 21 bases left in between. This CDR3 has 13 residues. CDR3 residues: CSVTTRASQRYTF. CDR3 bases: TGCAGTGTCACGACCCGAGCCAGTCAGCGCTACACCTTC.

This clonotype has a handful of counts. A read error is possible here, since a much larger clone lies one base away. The gene calls are TRBV10-3 and TRBJ1-4; no reliable D call. The CDR3 runs 13 residues. The V end was cut by 6 bases, the J end by 7 bases, with 12 bases between. Germline assignment: CDR1 ENHRY and CDR2 SYGVKD. DNA for the CDR3: TGTGCCATCAGGCGGAGGGAACGTGAAAAACTGTTTTTT. As protein: CAIRRREREKLFF.

Concerning this clonotype: The germline gene is not matched at one end of the junction; a read error may be the cause. This sequence joins TRBV5-1 and TRBJ1-6; 8 bases match TRBD1. The CDR3 sequence is 15 residues long. The germline CDR1 and CDR2 sequences are SGHRS and YFSETQ. CDR3 sequence: CASSLDRDGYSPLHF. The CDR3 DNA sequence: TGTGCCAGCAGCTTGGACAGGGATGGCTATTCACCCCTCCACTTT.